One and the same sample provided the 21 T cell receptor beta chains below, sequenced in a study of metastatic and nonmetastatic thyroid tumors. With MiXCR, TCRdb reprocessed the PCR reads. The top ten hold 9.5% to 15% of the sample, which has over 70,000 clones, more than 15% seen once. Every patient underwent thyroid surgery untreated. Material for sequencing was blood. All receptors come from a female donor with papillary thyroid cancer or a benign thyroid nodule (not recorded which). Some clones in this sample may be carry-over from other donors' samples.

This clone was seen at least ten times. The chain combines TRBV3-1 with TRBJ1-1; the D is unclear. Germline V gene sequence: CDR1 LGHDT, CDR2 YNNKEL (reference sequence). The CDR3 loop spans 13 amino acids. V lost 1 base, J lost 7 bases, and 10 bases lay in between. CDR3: CASSQGGWGEAFF. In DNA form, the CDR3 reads TGTGCCAGCAGCCAAGGGGGATGGGGTGAAGCTTTCTTT.

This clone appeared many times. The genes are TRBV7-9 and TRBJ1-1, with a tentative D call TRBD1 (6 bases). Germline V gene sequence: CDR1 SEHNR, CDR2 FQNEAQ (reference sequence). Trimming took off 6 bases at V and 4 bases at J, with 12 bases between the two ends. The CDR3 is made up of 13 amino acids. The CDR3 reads CASRGGTGTEAFF. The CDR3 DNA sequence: TGTGCCAGCAGGGGGGGCACGGGCACTGAAGCTTTCTTT.

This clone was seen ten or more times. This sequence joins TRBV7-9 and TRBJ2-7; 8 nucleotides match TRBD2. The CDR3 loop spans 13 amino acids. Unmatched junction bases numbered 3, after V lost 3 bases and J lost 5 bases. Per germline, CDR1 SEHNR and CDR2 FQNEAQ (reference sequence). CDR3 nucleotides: TGTGCCAGCAGCTTGGCGGGAGGTAACGAGCAGTACTTC. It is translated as CASSLAGGNEQYF.

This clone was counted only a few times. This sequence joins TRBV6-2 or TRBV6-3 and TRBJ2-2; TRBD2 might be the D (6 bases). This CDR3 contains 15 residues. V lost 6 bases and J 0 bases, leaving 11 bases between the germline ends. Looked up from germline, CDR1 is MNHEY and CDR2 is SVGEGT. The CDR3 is CASSLGLTNTGELFF. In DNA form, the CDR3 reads TGTGCCAGCAGCCTGGGACTGACGAACACCGGGGAGCTGTTTTTT.

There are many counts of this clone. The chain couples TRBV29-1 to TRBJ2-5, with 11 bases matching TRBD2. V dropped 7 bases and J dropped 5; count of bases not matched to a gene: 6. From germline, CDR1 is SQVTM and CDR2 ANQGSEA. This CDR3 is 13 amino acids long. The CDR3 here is CSAVTSGKETQYF. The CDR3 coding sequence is TGCAGCGCCGTGACTAGCGGGAAGGAGACCCAGTACTTC.

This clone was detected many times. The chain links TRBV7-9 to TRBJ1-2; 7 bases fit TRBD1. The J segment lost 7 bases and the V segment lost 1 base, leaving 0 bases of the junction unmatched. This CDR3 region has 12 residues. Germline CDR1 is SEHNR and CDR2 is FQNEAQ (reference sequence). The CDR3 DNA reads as TGTGCCAGCAGCTTAGGACAGGGTGGCTACACCTTC. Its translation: CASSLGQGGYTF.

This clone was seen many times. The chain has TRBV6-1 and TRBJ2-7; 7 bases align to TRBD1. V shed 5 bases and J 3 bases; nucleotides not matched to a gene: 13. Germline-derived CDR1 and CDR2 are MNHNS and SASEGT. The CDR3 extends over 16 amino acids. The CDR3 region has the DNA TGTGCCAGCAGTCCCAACCTACGGGGACAGCACTACGAGCAGTACTTC. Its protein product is CASSPNLRGQHYEQYF.

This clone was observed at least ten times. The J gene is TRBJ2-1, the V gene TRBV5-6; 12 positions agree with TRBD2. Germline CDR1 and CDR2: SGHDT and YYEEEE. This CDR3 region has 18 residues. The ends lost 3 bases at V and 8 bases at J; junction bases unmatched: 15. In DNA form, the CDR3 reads TGTGCCAGCAGCTCGAACCTCCAACTAGCGGGAGGAGTCGATGAGCAGTTCTTC. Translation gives CASSSNLQLAGGVDEQFF.

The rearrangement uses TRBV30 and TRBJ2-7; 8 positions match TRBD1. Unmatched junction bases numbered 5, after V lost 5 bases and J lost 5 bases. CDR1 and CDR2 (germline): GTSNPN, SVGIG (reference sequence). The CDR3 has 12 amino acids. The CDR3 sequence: CAWGQGINEQYF. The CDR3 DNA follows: TGTGCCTGGGGACAGGGTATCAACGAGCAGTACTTC.

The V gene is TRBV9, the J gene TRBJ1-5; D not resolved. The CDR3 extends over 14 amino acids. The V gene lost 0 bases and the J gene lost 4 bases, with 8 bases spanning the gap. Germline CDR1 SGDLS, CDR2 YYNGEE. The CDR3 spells CASSVDRRNQPQHF. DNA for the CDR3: TGTGCCAGCAGCGTAGATCGCCGAAATCAGCCCCAGCATTTT.

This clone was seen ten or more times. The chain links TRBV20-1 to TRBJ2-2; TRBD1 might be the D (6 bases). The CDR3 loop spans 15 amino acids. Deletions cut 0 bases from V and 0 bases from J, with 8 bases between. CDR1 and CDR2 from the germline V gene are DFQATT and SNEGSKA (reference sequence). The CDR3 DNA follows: TGCAGTGCTAGAGAAAGGACAGCGAACACCGGGGAGCTGTTTTTT. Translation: CSARERTANTGELFF.

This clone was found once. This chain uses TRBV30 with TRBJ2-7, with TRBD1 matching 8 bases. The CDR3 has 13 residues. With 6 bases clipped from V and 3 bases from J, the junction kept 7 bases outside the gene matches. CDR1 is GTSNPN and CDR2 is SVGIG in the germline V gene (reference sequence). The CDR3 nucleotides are TGTGCCTGCACAGACAGGGGTGGCTACGAGCAGTACTTC. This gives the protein CACTDRGGYEQYF.

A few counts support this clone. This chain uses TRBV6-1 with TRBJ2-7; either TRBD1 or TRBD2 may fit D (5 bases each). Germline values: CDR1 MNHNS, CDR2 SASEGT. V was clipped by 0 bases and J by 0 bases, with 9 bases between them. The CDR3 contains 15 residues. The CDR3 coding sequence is TGTGCCAGCAGTGAAGCCCGGGACGGCTCCTACGAGCAGTACTTC. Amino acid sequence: CASSEARDGSYEQYF.

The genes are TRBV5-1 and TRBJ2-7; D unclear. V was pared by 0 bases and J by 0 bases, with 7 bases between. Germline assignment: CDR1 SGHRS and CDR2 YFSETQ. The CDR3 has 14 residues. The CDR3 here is CASSLEARSYEQYF. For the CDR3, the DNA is TGCGCCAGCAGCTTGGAGGCCCGCTCCTACGAGCAGTACTTC.

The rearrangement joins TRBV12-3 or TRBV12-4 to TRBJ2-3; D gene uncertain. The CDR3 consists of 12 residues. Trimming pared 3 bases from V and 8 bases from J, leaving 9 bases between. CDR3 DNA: TGTGCCAGCAGTTTCCAGACTGGTACGCAGTATTTT. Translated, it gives CASSFQTGTQYF.

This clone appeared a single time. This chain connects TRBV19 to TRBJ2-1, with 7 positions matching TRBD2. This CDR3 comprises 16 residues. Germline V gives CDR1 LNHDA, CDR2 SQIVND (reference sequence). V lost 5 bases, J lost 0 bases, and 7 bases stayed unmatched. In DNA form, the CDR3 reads TGTGCCAGTAGTCCGACTAGCCGGAGCTCCTACAATGAGCAGTTCTTC. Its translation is CASSPTSRSSYNEQFF.

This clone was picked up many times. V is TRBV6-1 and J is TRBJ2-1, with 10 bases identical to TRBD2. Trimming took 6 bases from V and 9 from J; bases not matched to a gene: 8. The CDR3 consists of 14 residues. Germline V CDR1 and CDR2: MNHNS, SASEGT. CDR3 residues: CASSTSGNVREQFF. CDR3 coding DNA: TGTGCCAGCAGCACTAGCGGGAACGTGCGTGAGCAGTTCTTC.

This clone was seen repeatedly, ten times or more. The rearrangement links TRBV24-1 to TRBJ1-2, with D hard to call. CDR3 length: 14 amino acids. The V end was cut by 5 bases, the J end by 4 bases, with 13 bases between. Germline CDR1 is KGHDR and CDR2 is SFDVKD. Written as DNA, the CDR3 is TGTGCCACCAGTGTAGCCGGCCAACTCTATGGCTACACCTTC. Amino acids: CATSVAGQLYGYTF.

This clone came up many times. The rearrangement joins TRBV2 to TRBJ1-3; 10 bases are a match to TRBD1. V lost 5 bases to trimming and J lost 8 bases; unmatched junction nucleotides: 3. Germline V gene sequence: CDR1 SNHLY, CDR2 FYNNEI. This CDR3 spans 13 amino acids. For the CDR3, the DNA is TGTGCCAGCAGTAGGGACAGGGGAGACACCATATATTTT. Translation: CASSRDRGDTIYF.

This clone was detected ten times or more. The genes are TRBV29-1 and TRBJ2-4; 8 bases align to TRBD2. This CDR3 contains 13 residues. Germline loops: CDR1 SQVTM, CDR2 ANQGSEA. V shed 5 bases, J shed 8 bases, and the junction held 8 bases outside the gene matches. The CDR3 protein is CSVQETAGDIQYF. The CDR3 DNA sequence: TGCAGCGTTCAGGAGACAGCGGGGGACATTCAGTACTTC.

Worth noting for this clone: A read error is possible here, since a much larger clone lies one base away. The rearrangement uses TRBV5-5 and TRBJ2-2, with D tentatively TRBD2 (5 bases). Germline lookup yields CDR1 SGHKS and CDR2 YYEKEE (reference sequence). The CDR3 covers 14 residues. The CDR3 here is CASSWWENTGEPFF. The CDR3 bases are TGTGCCAGCAGCTGGTGGGAGAACACCGGGGAGCCGTTTTTT. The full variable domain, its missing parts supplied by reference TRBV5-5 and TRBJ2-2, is DAGVTQSPTHLIKTRGQQVTLRCSPISGHKSVSWYQQVLGQGPQFIFQYYEKEERGRGNFPDRFSARQFPNYSSELNVNALLLGDSALYLCASSWWENTGEPFFGEGSRLTVL.